This T cell receptor beta chain was identified during a study of T cell responses to AZD1222 COVID-19 vaccine. Remarks on this clone: The antigen is unknown.

Study-level results: Females made up more of the donors, who were largely white British, and clonal diversity may have come out too low.

TCRdb keeps only in-frame clones here, not all; method: immunoSEQ multiplex PCR. The sample includes under 150,000 clones, approximately 90% of them seen just once. This CDR3 contains 13 residues. Trimming removed 5 bases from V and 7 bases from J, with 14 bases in between. The receptor was isolated from an adult in good health. The chain is built from TRBV12-3 or TRBV12-4 and TRBJ1-2; D might be TRBD1 (5 bases). The sequenced sample was peripheral blood, obtained on day 0 of AZD1222 vaccination. The CDR3 is CASSLQGSSGYTF. Here the CDR3 DNA reads TGTGCCAGCAGTCTGCAGGGCAGCTCTGGCTACACCTTC.